This passage covers 25 T cell receptor beta chains from one sample sequenced in a study of circulating CD8 cells and anti-PD-1 response in melanoma. Four subsets defined by PD-1 and/or TIGIT were sorted from live CD3+CD8+TCRalphabeta+ cells. Using approximately 15 ng of total RNA, TCR libraries were made with the QIAseq Immune Repertoire TCR panel. TCRdb ran MiXCR on the reads and lists one entry per CDR3 protein. This sample has about 460 distinct CDR3 sequences, with less than 10% found just once. The material sequenced was CD8+ T cells from PBMCs, taken at baseline or after one month of anti-PD-1 therapy (not recorded which). Receptors were obtained from a human donor with melanoma.

This clonotype rates as medium-sized. This chain joins TRBV19 and TRBJ2-3; D unresolved. Trimming pared 6 bases from V and 1 base from J, leaving 2 bases between. CDR3 length equals 11 residues. Germline V lookup: CDR1 LNHDA, CDR2 SQIVND (reference sequence). The CDR3 region has the DNA TGTGCCAGTAGAGGCACAGATACGCAGTATTTT. Amino acid sequence: CASRGTDTQYF.

Note on this clonotype: The conserved closing phenylalanine or tryptophan is absent in this CDR3, likely reflecting a read error. J is TRBJ2-7 and V is TRBV6-6, with 8 positions matching TRBD1. Germline V CDR1 and CDR2: MNHNY, SVGAGI (reference sequence). The CDR3 contains 12 residues. CDR3 DNA: TGCGCCAGCAGCGGACAGGGCTACGAGCAGTACCTC. Encoded protein: CASSGQGYEQYL.

The sample holds one count of this clonotype. A clone one base away is much larger, so this may be a read error. The chain employs TRBV6-4 and TRBJ2-3, with unresolved D. The CDR3 covers 14 residues. V was trimmed by 2 bases and J by 10 bases, leaving 16 bases between them. Germline V gives CDR1 MRHNA, CDR2 SNTAGT. CDR3 sequence: CASSDAPDHVAQYF. DNA of the CDR3: TGTGCCAGCAGTGACGCCCCCGACCATGTTGCGCAGTATTTT.

On this clonotype itself: This could be a read error, since a much larger clone is one nucleotide away. This sequence joins TRBV29-1 and TRBJ2-1, with a weak D call TRBD2 (5 bases). CDR1 is SQVTM and CDR2 is ANQGSEA in the germline V gene. CDR3 size: 14 residues. CDR3 nucleotide sequence: TGTAGCGCTACGGTCCCTCCCAGCTACAATGAGCAGTTCTTC. Its protein product is CSATVPPSYNEQFF.

This clonotype is termed large. The genes are TRBV7-2 and TRBJ2-7; 9 nucleotides agree with TRBD1. With V trimmed by 2 bases and J by 6 bases, 8 bases remained unmatched. CDR1 and CDR2 (germline): SGHTA, FQGNSA. The CDR3 length is 15 residues. CDR3 coding DNA: TGTGCCAGCAGCTTAAGCCGGGACAGGGCCGTCGAGCAGTACTTC. It specifies CASSLSRDRAVEQYF.

By proportion, this clonotype is large (0.1 to 1%). This sequence joins TRBV20-1 and TRBJ2-5; D uncertain. The CDR3 is 12 residues long. V was trimmed by 3 bases and J by 5 bases, leaving 10 bases between them. CDR1 is DFQATT, CDR2 SNEGSKA, per germline (reference sequence). Here the CDR3 reads CSASPPAETQYF. The DNA for the CDR3 is TGCAGTGCTAGCCCCCCTGCTGAGACCCAGTACTTC.

This clonotype is large within its sample. The chain has TRBV12-3 or TRBV12-4 and TRBJ2-3, with TRBD1 matching 10 bases. J gave up 3 bases and V 6 bases, and 3 bases lay outside the gene matches. This CDR3 has 14 residues. The CDR3 region is CASSRDRGTDTQYF. The CDR3 region has the DNA TGTGCCAGCAGCCGGGACAGGGGTACAGATACGCAGTATTTT.

By its share, this clonotype is medium-sized. This chain uses TRBV7-3 with TRBJ2-5, with D tentatively TRBD1 (6 bases). The CDR3 is 14 residues long. Germline CDR1 and CDR2: SGHTA and FQGTGA. V was shortened by 4 bases and J by 4 bases, with 13 bases between the two germline ends. DNA of the CDR3: TGTGCCAGCAGCTCAACAGGGATCGGAGAGACCCAGTACTTC. This encodes CASSSTGIGETQYF. The full variable domain, completed using reference TRBV7-3 and TRBJ2-5, is GAGVSQTPSNKVTEKGKYVELRCDPISGHTALYWYRQSLGQGPEFLIYFQGTGAADDSGLPNDRFFAVRPEGSVSTLKIQRTERGDSAVYLCASSSTGIGETQYFGPGTRLLVL.

This clonotype is large (0.1 to 1%) in the sample. The chain couples TRBV19 to TRBJ2-1, with D possibly being TRBD1 (6 bases). The germline V gene has CDR1 LNHDA and CDR2 SQIVND (reference sequence). Deletions cut 5 bases from V and 5 bases from J, with 13 bases between. CDR3 size: 14 residues. The CDR3 loop reads CASSPGPGDNEQFF. The CDR3 nucleotides read TGTGCCAGTAGTCCCGGGCCAGGGGACAATGAGCAGTTCTTC.

Sample share makes this clonotype medium-sized (0.01 to 0.1%). The chain has TRBV20-1 and TRBJ2-7, with a tentative D call TRBD1 (6 bases). The CDR3 contains 12 residues. V lost 5 bases, J lost 3 bases, and 11 bases lay in between. Germline loops: CDR1 DFQATT, CDR2 SNEGSKA (reference sequence). The CDR3 sequence is CSAYRGGYEQYF. DNA for the CDR3: TGCAGTGCTTACCGAGGGGGCTACGAGCAGTACTTC.

This clonotype is termed large (0.1 to 1%). The rearrangement uses TRBV5-4 and TRBJ2-5; D ambiguous. V shed 0 bases and J shed 5 bases, with 11 bases lying between them. The CDR3 has 14 amino acids. Germline CDR1 is SGHNT and CDR2 is YYREEE (reference sequence). This CDR3 reads CASSLAVGSETQYF. The CDR3, as DNA: TGTGCCAGCAGCTTGGCCGTGGGAAGCGAGACCCAGTACTTC.

In its sample, this clonotype is large (0.1 to 1%). The V and J genes are TRBV28 and TRBJ2-7; TRBD2 is a possible D gene (5 bases). The CDR3 totals 13 residues. V lost 3 bases and J lost 2, with 8 bases in between. CDR1 and CDR2 from the germline V gene are MDHEN and SYDVKM. CDR3 region: CASSFEGAYEQYF. In DNA, the CDR3 is TGTGCCAGCAGTTTCGAGGGCGCCTACGAGCAGTACTTC.

This clonotype is categorized as medium-sized (0.01 to 0.1%). The chain combines TRBV20-1 with TRBJ1-1; D remains unclear. V lost 0 bases, J lost 6 bases, and 8 bases lay in between. Germline CDR1 and CDR2: DFQATT and SNEGSKA (reference sequence). CDR3 length: 12 residues. This CDR3 reads CSARDQDPEAFF. The CDR3 DNA reads TGCAGTGCTAGAGATCAAGACCCTGAAGCTTTCTTT.

This clonotype ranks as large. The chain is built from TRBV6-6 and TRBJ2-7; 8 bases match TRBD1. Losses at the gene ends were 6 bases for V and 3 bases for J; bases not matched to a gene: 1. This CDR3 spans 12 amino acids. Looked up from germline, CDR1 is MNHNY and CDR2 is SVGAGI (reference sequence). CDR3: CASSGQGYEQYF. DNA for the CDR3: TGTGCCAGCAGCGGACAGGGCTACGAGCAGTACTTC.

This clonotype is judged large. The chain couples TRBV19 to TRBJ1-1, with 9 bases fitting TRBD1. This CDR3 has 12 amino acids. V lost 10 bases and J lost 1; bases outside the gene matches: 1. From germline, CDR1 is LNHDA and CDR2 SQIVND (reference sequence). CDR3 amino acids: CATGQGNTEAFF. The CDR3 DNA sequence: TGTGCCACGGGACAGGGGAACACTGAAGCTTTCTTT.

A word on this clonotype: A much larger clone differs by one base, so this may be a read error. CDR3 nucleotide sequence: TGTGCCAGCAGCTTAGCGGAGAAGACCCAGTACTTC. Protein product: CASSLAEKTQYF. The V gene is TRBV7-6, the J gene TRBJ2-5; no definite D call. This CDR3 is 12 amino acids long. Germline V lookup: CDR1 SGHVS, CDR2 FNYEAQ. V was cut by 0 bases and J by 6 bases, with 5 bases left in between.

With regard to this clonotype: It may be a read error: a sequence one base away is much more abundant. The chain carries TRBV7-6 and TRBJ2-5; tentative D call: TRBD2 (5 bases). Germline loops: CDR1 SGHVS, CDR2 FNYEAQ. This CDR3 is built from 12 residues. V was trimmed by 0 bases and J by 7 bases, leaving 6 bases between them. The CDR3 DNA reads as TGTGCCAGCAGCTTAGCGGAGGCGACCCAGTACTTC. Protein: CASSLAEATQYF. Full variable domain (outside the CDR3, taken from reference TRBV7-6 and TRBJ2-5): GAGVSQSPRYKVTKRGQDVALRCDPISGHVSLYWYRQALGQGPEFLTYFNYEAQQDKSGLPNDRFSAERPEGSISTLTIQRTEQRDSAMYRCASSLAEATQYFGPGTRLLVL.

This clonotype ranks as medium-sized. The rearrangement links TRBV5-1 to TRBJ2-3; the D call may be TRBD1 or TRBD2 (5 bases each). CDR3 length equals 15 residues. Trimming pared 4 bases from V and 5 bases from J, leaving 17 bases between. Looked up from germline, CDR1 is SGHRS and CDR2 is YFSETQ. The CDR3 reads CASSTGTPGGDTQYF. As DNA, the CDR3 is TGCGCCAGCAGCACCGGGACGCCCGGTGGAGATACGCAGTATTTT.

This clonotype qualifies as large. The chain joins TRBV7-2 to TRBJ1-6, with a possible D match to TRBD1 (5 bases). The V end lost 1 base, the J end lost 7 bases, and 23 bases lay between the germline ends. Germline loops: CDR1 SGHTA, CDR2 FQGNSA. This CDR3 has 19 residues. The DNA for the CDR3 is TGTGCCAGCAGCTTAGAGCTAATTGGGGGAACAGGACGCAATTCACCCCTCCACTTT. The encoded protein is CASSLELIGGTGRNSPLHF.

By share of the sample, this clonotype is large. The chain joins TRBV19 to TRBJ2-2; 8 nucleotides match TRBD2. The CDR3 contains 16 residues. Germline CDR1 reads LNHDA; CDR2 reads SQIVND (reference sequence). V was pared by 5 bases and J by 6 bases, with 11 bases of the junction left unmatched. CDR3: CASSPAGEMNAGELFF. CDR3 bases: TGTGCCAGTAGTCCAGCGGGGGAGATGAATGCCGGGGAGCTGTTTTTT.

This clonotype ranks as medium-sized. The chain combines TRBV20-1 with TRBJ1-1; no clear D gene. The germline V gene has CDR1 DFQATT and CDR2 SNEGSKA (reference sequence). The CDR3 is made up of 14 amino acids. The V end was cut by 0 bases, the J end by 4 bases, with 12 bases between. The CDR3 bases are TGCAGTGCTAGAGATCTCGCGCCCAGCACTGAAGCTTTCTTT. It specifies CSARDLAPSTEAFF.

This clonotype qualifies as medium-sized. Germline is not matched at one junction end, which may reflect a read error. The genes are TRBV20-1 and TRBJ1-1; D ambiguous. Germline-derived CDR1 and CDR2 are DFQATT and SNEGSKA (reference sequence). The length of the CDR3 is 14 residues. The CDR3 loop is CSARVYSPNPEAFF. CDR3 DNA sequence: TGCAGTGCTAGAGTCTACAGCCCGAACCCTGAAGCTTTCTTT.

This clonotype is termed large (0.1 to 1%). The rearrangement uses TRBV5-5 and TRBJ2-7; D unclear. The CDR3 is 13 residues long. Germline loops: CDR1 SGHKS, CDR2 YYEKEE (reference sequence). V lost 4 bases, J lost 3 bases, and 11 bases lay in between. The CDR3 bases are TGTGCCAGCAGCATGGACGTAGACTACGAGCAGTACTTC. This translates into CASSMDVDYEQYF.

In its sample, this clonotype is medium-sized. The chain combines TRBV5-1 with TRBJ2-1, with D possibly TRBD1 on 6 matching bases. V was pared by 0 bases and J by 2 bases, with 15 bases between. Germline CDR1 reads SGHRS; CDR2 reads YFSETQ. The CDR3 extends over 17 amino acids. CDR3 region: CASSLGYDRPPYNEQFF. The DNA of the CDR3 is TGCGCCAGCAGCTTGGGTTATGACAGGCCACCCTACAATGAGCAGTTCTTC.

This clonotype ranks as large. This chain links TRBV28 with TRBJ1-1, with D perhaps matching TRBD1 (6 bases). The CDR3 consists of 15 residues. The germline CDR1 and CDR2 sequences are MDHEN and SYDVKM. The V end was cut by 4 bases, the J end by 0 bases, with 12 bases between. This chain's CDR3 is CASSSPGVLNTEAFF. The CDR3 nucleotides read TGTGCCAGCAGTTCGCCAGGGGTCTTGAACACTGAAGCTTTCTTT.